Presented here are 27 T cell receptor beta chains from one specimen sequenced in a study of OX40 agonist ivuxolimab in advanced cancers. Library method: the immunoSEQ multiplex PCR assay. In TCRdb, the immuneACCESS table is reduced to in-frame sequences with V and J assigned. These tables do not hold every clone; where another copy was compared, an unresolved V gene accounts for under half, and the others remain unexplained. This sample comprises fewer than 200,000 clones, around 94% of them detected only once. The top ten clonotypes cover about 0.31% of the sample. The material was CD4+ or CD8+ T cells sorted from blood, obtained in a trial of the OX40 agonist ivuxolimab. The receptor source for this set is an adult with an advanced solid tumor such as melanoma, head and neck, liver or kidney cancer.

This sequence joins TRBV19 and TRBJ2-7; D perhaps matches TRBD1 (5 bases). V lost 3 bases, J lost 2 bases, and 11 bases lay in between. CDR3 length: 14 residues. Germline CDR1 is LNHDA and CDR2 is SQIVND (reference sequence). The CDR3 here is CASSIQGGAYEQYF. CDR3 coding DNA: TGTGCCAGTAGTATCCAGGGTGGGGCCTACGAGCAGTACTTC.

The CDR3 sequence: CASSLSGTNYNEQFF. For the CDR3, the DNA is TGCGCCAGCAGCTTGAGCGGAACCAACTACAATGAGCAGTTCTTC. The rearrangement uses TRBV5-1 and TRBJ2-1, with D tentatively TRBD2 (5 bases). The V gene lost 1 base and the J gene lost 3 bases, with 11 bases spanning the gap. There are 15 residues in the CDR3. Germline CDR1 reads SGHRS; CDR2 reads YFSETQ.

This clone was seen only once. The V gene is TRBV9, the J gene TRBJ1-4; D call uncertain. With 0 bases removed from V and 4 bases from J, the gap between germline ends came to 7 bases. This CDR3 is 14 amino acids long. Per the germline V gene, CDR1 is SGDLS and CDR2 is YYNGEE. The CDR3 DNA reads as TGTGCCAGCAGCGTAGGAAGAGATAATGAAAAACTGTTTTTT. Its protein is CASSVGRDNEKLFF.

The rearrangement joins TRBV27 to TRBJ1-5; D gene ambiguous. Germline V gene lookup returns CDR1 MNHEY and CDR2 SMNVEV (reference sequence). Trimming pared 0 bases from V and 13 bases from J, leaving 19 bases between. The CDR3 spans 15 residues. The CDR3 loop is CASSLSPSGVRLQHF. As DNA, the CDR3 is TGTGCCAGCAGTTTATCTCCGAGTGGAGTGAGACTACAGCATTTT.

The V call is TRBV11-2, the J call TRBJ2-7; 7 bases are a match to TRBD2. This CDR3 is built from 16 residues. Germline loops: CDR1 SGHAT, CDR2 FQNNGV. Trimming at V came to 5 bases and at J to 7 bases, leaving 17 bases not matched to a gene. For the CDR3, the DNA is TGTGCCAGCAGCCCCCTCCCGGTTGGGCGGGGGTTTGAGCAGTACTTC. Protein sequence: CASSPLPVGRGFEQYF.

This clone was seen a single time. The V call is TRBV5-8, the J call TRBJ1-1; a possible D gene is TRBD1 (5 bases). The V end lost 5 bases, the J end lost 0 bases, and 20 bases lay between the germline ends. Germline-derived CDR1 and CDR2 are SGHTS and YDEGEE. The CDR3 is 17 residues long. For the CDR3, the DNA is TGTGCCAGCAGTCACGTCACAGCGGGGACGGTGAACACTGAAGCTTTCTTT. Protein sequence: CASSHVTAGTVNTEAFF. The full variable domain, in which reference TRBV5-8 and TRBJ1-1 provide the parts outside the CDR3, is EAGVTQSPTHLIKTRGQQATLRCSPISGHTSVYWYQQALGLGLQFLLWYDEGEERNRGNFPPRFSGRQFPNYSSELNVNALELEDSALYLCASSHVTAGTVNTEAFFGQGTRLTVV.

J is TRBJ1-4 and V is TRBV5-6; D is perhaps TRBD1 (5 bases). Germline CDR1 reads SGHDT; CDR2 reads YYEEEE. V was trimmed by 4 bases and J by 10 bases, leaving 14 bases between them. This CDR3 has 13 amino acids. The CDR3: CASSPDTRGKLFF. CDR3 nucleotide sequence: TGTGCCAGCAGCCCGGATACTAGGGGAAAACTGTTTTTT. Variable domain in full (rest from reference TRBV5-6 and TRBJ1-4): DAGVTQSPTHLIKTRGQQVTLRCSPKSGHDTVSWYQQALGQGPQFIFQYYEEEERQRGNFPDRFSGHQFPNYSSELNVNALLLGDSALYLCASSPDTRGKLFFGSGTQLSVL.

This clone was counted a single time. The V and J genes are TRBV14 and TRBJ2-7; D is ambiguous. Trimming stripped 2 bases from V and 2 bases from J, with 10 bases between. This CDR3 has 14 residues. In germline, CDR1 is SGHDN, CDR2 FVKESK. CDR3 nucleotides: TGTGCCAGCAGCCAAAAGGGTATTACCTACGAGCAGTACTTC. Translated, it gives CASSQKGITYEQYF.

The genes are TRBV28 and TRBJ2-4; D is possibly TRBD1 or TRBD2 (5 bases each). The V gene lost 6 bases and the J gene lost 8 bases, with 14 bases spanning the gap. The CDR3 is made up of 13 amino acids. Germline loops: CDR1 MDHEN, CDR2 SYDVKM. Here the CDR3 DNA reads TGTGCCAGCAGGGCCGGGACGAAACACATTCAGTACTTC. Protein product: CASRAGTKHIQYF.

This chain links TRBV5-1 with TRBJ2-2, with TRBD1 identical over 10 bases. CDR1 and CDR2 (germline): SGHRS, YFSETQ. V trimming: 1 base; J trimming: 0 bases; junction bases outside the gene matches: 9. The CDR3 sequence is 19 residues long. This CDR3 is CASSLYFGTGVANTGELFF. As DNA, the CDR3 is TGCGCCAGCAGCTTGTATTTCGGGACAGGGGTCGCGAACACCGGGGAGCTGTTTTTT.

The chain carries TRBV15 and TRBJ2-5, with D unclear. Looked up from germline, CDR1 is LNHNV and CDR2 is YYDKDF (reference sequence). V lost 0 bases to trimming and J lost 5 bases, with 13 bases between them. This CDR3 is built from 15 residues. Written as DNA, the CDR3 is TGTGCCACCAGCAGAGATGGAGTAGGGCGGGAGACCCAGTACTTC. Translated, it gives CATSRDGVGRETQYF.

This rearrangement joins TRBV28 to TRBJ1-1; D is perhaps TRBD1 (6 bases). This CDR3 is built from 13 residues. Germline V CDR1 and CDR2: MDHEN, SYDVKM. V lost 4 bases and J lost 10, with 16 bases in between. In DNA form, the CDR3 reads TGTGCCAGCAGTTCCGGACAGTCATTCGGAGCTTTCTTT. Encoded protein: CASSSGQSFGAFF.

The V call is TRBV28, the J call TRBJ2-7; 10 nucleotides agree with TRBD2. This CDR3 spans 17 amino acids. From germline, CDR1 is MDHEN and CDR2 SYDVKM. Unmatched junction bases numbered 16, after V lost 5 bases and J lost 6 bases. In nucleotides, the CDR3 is TGTGCCAGCAGTGGCTCCGGGTTGACTAGCGGGTTCGCCGAGCAGTACTTC. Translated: CASSGSGLTSGFAEQYF.

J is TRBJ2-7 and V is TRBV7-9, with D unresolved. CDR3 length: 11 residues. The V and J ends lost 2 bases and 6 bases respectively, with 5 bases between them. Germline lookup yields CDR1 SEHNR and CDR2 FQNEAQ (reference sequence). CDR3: CASSLRSEQYF. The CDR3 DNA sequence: TGTGCCAGCAGCTTACGAAGCGAGCAGTACTTC.

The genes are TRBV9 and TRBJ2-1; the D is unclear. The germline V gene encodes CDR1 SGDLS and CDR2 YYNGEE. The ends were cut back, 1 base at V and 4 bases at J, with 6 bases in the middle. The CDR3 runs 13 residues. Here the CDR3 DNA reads TGTGCCAGCAGCGTACAGATATACAATGAGCAGTTCTTC. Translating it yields CASSVQIYNEQFF.

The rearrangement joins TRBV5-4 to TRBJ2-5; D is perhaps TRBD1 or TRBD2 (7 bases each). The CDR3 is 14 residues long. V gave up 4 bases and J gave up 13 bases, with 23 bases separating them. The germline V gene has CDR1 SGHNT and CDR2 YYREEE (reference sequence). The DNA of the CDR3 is TGTGCCAGCAGCCAGGGGGGGAGCGGGGACTCACTGTACTTC. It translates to CASSQGGSGDSLYF.

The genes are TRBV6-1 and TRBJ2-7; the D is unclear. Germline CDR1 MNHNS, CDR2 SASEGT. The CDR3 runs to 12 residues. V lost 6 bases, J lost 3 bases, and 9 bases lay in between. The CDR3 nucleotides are TGTGCCAGCAGGGGATGGGGCTACGAGCAGTACTTC. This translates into CASRGWGYEQYF.

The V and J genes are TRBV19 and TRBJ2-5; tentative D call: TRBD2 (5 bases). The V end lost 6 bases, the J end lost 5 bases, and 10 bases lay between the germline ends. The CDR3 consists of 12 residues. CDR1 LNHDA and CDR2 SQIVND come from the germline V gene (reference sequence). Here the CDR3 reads CASRGRGETQYF. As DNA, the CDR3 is TGTGCCAGTAGGGGAAGAGGGGAGACCCAGTACTTC.

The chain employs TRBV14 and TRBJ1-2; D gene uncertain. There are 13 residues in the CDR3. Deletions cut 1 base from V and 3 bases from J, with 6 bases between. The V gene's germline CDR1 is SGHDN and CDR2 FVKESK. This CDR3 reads CASSQATDYGYTF. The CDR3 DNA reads TGTGCCAGCAGCCAAGCAACGGACTATGGCTACACCTTC.

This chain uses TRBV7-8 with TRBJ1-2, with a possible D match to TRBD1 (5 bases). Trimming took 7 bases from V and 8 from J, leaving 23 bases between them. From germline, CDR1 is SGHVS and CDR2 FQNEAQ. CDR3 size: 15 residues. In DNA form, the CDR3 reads TGTGCCAGCATCCCAGGGTCGGGGAGCTTGGGGGGCTACACCTTC. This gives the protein CASIPGSGSLGGYTF.

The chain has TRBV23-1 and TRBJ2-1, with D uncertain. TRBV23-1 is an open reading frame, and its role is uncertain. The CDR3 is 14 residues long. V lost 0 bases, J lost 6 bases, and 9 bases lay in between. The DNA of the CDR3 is TGCGCCAGCAGTCAATCTGGGCCCTCCAATGAGCAGTTCTTC. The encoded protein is CASSQSGPSNEQFF.

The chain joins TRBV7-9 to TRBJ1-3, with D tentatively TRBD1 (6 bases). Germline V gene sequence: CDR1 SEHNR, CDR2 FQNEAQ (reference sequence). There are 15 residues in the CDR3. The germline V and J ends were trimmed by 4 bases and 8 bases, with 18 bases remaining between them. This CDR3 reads CASSSKGTGSDTIYF. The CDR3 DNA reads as TGTGCCAGCAGCTCTAAGGGAACAGGGTCGGACACCATATATTTT.

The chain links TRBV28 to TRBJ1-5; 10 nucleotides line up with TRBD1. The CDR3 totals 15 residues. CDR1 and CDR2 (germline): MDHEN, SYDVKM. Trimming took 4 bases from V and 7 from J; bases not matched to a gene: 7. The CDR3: CASSWGTGVVQPQHF. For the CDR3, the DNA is TGTGCCAGCAGTTGGGGGACAGGGGTGGTACAGCCCCAGCATTTT. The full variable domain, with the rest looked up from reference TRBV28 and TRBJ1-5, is DVKVTQSSRYLVKRTGEKVFLECVQDMDHENMFWYRQDPGLGLRLIYFSYDVKMKEKGDIPEGYSVSREKKERFSLILESASTNQTSMYLCASSWGTGVVQPQHFGDGTRLSIL.

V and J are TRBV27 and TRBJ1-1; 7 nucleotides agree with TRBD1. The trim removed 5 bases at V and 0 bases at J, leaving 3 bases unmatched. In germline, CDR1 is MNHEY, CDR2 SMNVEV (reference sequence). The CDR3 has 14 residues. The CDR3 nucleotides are TGTGCCAGCAGTCGGGACAGAGTGAACACTGAAGCTTTCTTT. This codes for CASSRDRVNTEAFF.

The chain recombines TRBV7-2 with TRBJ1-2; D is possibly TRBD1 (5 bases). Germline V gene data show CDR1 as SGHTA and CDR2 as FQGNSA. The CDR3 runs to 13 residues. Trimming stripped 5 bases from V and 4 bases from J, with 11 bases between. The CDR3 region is CASSPGATYGYTF. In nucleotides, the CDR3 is TGTGCCAGCAGCCCCGGGGCCACCTATGGCTACACCTTC.

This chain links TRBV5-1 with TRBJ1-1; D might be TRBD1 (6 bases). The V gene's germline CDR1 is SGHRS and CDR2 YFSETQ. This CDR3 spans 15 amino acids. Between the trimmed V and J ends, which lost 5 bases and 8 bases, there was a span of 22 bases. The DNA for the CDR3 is TGCGCCAGCAGGCCCCTTACGGCGGGGGGCGTAGAAGCTTTCTTT. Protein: CASRPLTAGGVEAFF.

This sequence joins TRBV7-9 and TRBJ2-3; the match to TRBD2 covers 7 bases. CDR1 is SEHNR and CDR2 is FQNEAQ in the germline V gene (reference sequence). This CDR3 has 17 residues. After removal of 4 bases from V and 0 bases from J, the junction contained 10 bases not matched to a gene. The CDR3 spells CASSWTVGSGSTDTQYF. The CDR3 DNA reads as TGTGCCAGCAGCTGGACCGTTGGTAGCGGGAGCACAGATACGCAGTATTTT.